This T cell receptor (beta chain) is from a study of patients and donors after allogeneic stem cell transplantation. TCRdb processed the RT-PCR reads anew with MiXCR; each CDR3 protein has one entry. The sample comprises about a million distinct CDR3 sequences, approximately 18% of which are singletons, and 5% to 7.5% rests with the top ten. V lost 6 bases and J lost 7, with 15 bases in between. The CDR3 loop spans 14 amino acids. Germline V CDR1 and CDR2: MNHEY, SVGEGT. The chain employs TRBV6-2 or TRBV6-3 and TRBJ1-4; D gene unclear. The receptor's source is a human donor who was either an allogeneic HSCT recipient or a stem cell or donor lymphocyte infusion donor (not recorded which). It is not recorded whose cells these are; they may come from a transplant donor. The sequencing sample was made of blood, either unsorted or a sorted T cell fraction (not recorded which). CDR3 sequence: CASRRNTVGEKLFF. CDR3 coding DNA: TGTGCCAGCAGGCGAAATACGGTTGGTGAAAAACTGTTTTTT.